These 18 T cell receptor beta chains were sequenced from one sample in a study of blood T cell repertoires in COVID-19. Produced via immunoSEQ multiplex PCR; TCRdb's table is partial and in-frame only. Of about 73,000 clones listed, 65% to 85% are singletons. Sequenced sample: peripheral blood. These receptors were obtained from a man aged 45 to 65 with active COVID-19.

The genes are TRBV6-6 and TRBJ2-7; no firm D call. There are 14 residues in the CDR3. Germline V gene lookup returns CDR1 MNHNY and CDR2 SVGAGI (reference sequence). Between the trimmed V and J ends, which lost 4 bases and 2 bases, there was a span of 12 bases. The CDR3 coding sequence is TGTGCCAGCAGTTCAGGCCGTAAAGCCTACGAGCAGTACTTC. As protein: CASSSGRKAYEQYF.

CDR3 in DNA: TGTGCCAGCAGCTACAGGGGGGCGGGCGAGCAGTACTTC. It specifies CASSYRGAGEQYF. V is TRBV5-4 and J is TRBJ2-7; TRBD1 matches at 8 bases. This CDR3 spans 13 amino acids. The germline gives CDR1 SGHNT, CDR2 YYREEE (reference sequence). Germline trimming cut 3 bases from V and 6 bases from J; bases unmatched to any gene: 5.

This chain joins TRBV28 and TRBJ2-5; 9 bases map to TRBD1. The germline gives CDR1 MDHEN, CDR2 SYDVKM. The CDR3 runs to 14 residues. Unmatched junction bases numbered 7, after V lost 6 bases and J lost 5 bases. The CDR3 sequence: CASRTGQGSETQYF. The CDR3 coding sequence is TGTGCCAGCAGAACGGGACAGGGCTCGGAGACCCAGTACTTC.

V is TRBV15 and J is TRBJ1-2; 8 bases are a match to TRBD1. The germline V gene has CDR1 LNHNV and CDR2 YYDKDF (reference sequence). This CDR3 has 14 residues. The J segment lost 2 bases and the V segment lost 1 base, leaving 0 bases of the junction unmatched. This chain's CDR3 is CATSRGTGNYGYTF. DNA for the CDR3: TGTGCCACCAGCAGAGGGACAGGGAACTATGGCTACACCTTC.

This clone was recorded only once. V and J are TRBV5-6 and TRBJ2-3, with D perhaps matching TRBD1 (5 bases). Germline-derived CDR1 and CDR2 are SGHDT and YYEEEE. V dropped 0 bases and J dropped 0 bases, with 8 bases sitting between them. The CDR3 spans 15 residues. This CDR3 reads CASSLDAGSTDTQYF. The CDR3 DNA reads TGTGCCAGCAGCTTGGACGCAGGGAGCACAGATACGCAGTATTTT.

This chain uses TRBV7-3 with TRBJ2-1, with D uncertain. The CDR3 contains 13 residues. Germline V lookup: CDR1 SGHTA, CDR2 FQGTGA. V shed 5 bases and J shed 5 bases, with 10 bases lying between them. This chain's CDR3 is CASSLGLNNEQFF. The DNA for the CDR3 is TGTGCCAGCAGCCTGGGCTTGAACAATGAGCAGTTCTTC.

The chain uses TRBV3-1 (or the pseudogene TRBV3-2) and TRBJ2-6; 8 bases fit TRBD2. The CDR3 is 15 amino acids. Germline CDR1 LGHDT, CDR2 YNNKEL (reference sequence). V was pared by 8 bases and J by 2 bases, with 5 bases of the junction left unmatched. As DNA, the CDR3 is TGTGCCAGCCGACTAGCGCCGACTGGGGCCAACGTCCTGACTTTC. Translated, it gives CASRLAPTGANVLTF.

Only a few counts were recorded for this clone. The chain combines TRBV7-3 with TRBJ2-3, with TRBD2 as a possible D gene (6 bases). This CDR3 is built from 16 residues. The V gene lost 5 bases and the J gene lost 2 bases, with 17 bases spanning the gap. From germline, CDR1 is SGHTA and CDR2 FQGTGA. The CDR3 bases are TGTGCCAGCAGCCCTCAGGGAGGTGGTATCACAGATACGCAGTATTTT. Encoded protein: CASSPQGGGITDTQYF.

CDR3 bases: TGTGCCAGCAGCTCAGTGGGAGGACAGGCTAACTATGGCTACACCTTC. Amino acid sequence: CASSSVGGQANYGYTF. This chain uses TRBV11-2 with TRBJ1-2; 7 bases are a match to TRBD1. V dropped 4 bases and J dropped 0; count of bases not matched to a gene: 8. This CDR3 has 16 amino acids. Germline lookup yields CDR1 SGHAT and CDR2 FQNNGV.

This clone occurred once. The chain links TRBV10-3 to TRBJ1-1, with D possibly TRBD1 on 5 matching bases. CDR3 length equals 11 residues. V lost 4 bases and J 6 bases, leaving 6 bases between the germline ends. CDR1 and CDR2 (germline): ENHRY, SYGVKD. CDR3 protein: CAISAGAEAFF. The DNA of the CDR3 is TGTGCCATCAGTGCGGGGGCTGAAGCTTTCTTT.

The rearrangement links TRBV7-9 to TRBJ2-5, with a tentative D call TRBD1 (5 bases). Germline CDR1 and CDR2: SEHNR and FQNEAQ (reference sequence). The CDR3 covers 14 residues. Trimming cost V 4 bases and J 1 base, with 10 bases left between them. In DNA form, the CDR3 reads TGTGCCAGCAGCTCTGCGCAGGGCCAAGAGACCCAGTACTTC. This gives the protein CASSSAQGQETQYF.

V usage is TRBV11-2 and J usage is TRBJ1-6; TRBD1 matches 7 bases. Germline CDR1 and CDR2: SGHAT and FQNNGV. V was clipped by 6 bases and J by 6 bases; unmatched bases: 5. The CDR3 is made up of 14 amino acids. CDR3 loop: CASRVTGTNSPLHF. The CDR3 DNA sequence: TGTGCCAGCAGGGTGACAGGGACTAATTCACCCCTCCACTTT.

The genes are TRBV3-1 (or the pseudogene TRBV3-2) and TRBJ2-3; D perhaps matches TRBD1 (6 bases). The CDR3 contains 13 residues. The V and J ends lost 4 bases and 6 bases respectively, with 11 bases between them. The germline CDR1 and CDR2 sequences are LGHDT and YNNKEL (reference sequence). The CDR3 protein is CASSPRGLDTQYF. CDR3 nucleotides: TGTGCCAGCAGCCCCAGGGGATTGGATACGCAGTATTTT.

This chain joins TRBV7-2 and TRBJ2-1, with TRBD2 matching 8 bases. V lost 6 bases and J lost 3; bases outside the gene matches: 7. In germline, CDR1 is SGHTA, CDR2 FQGNSA. The CDR3 totals 15 residues. CDR3 DNA sequence: TGTGCCAGCAGTAACCTAGCGGGCCGCTACAATGAGCAGTTCTTC. It codes for CASSNLAGRYNEQFF.

The chain carries TRBV19 and TRBJ2-5, with 9 bases aligning to TRBD2. CDR3 size: 14 residues. J gave up 9 bases and V 5 bases, and 10 bases lay outside the gene matches. Germline V lookup: CDR1 LNHDA, CDR2 SQIVND (reference sequence). CDR3 loop: CASSSGLAMVAQYF. The CDR3 coding sequence is TGTGCCAGTAGTTCGGGACTAGCTATGGTAGCCCAGTACTTC.

V usage is TRBV5-4 and J usage is TRBJ2-3; the match to TRBD2 covers 9 bases. With V trimmed by 0 bases and J by 5 bases, 4 bases remained unmatched. Looked up from germline, CDR1 is SGHNT and CDR2 is YYREEE (reference sequence). CDR3 length: 15 amino acids. In nucleotides, the CDR3 is TGTGCCAGCAGCTTGGCCGCGGGAGGGGGAGATACGCAGTATTTT. This codes for CASSLAAGGGDTQYF.

The CDR3, as DNA: TGTGCCAGCAGCTCTGCTAGCGGGGGTGACACAGATACGCAGTATTTT. Protein sequence: CASSSASGGDTDTQYF. The chain links TRBV5-4 to TRBJ2-3; 10 bases match TRBD2. The CDR3 contains 16 residues. The germline gives CDR1 SGHNT, CDR2 YYREEE (reference sequence). Trimming took 3 bases from V and 2 from J; bases not matched to a gene: 6.

The chain combines TRBV5-1 with TRBJ2-1; TRBD2 agrees at 11 bases. The CDR3 length is 15 residues. The trim removed 4 bases at V and 7 bases at J, leaving 7 bases unmatched. The V gene's germline CDR1 is SGHRS and CDR2 YFSETQ. The CDR3: CASSPAASGRNEQFF. The CDR3 bases are TGCGCCAGCAGCCCTGCGGCTAGCGGGAGGAATGAGCAGTTCTTC.